This T cell receptor (beta chain) was found in a study of T cell responses to AZD1222 COVID-19 vaccine. Overall study results and limits: In all cases, repertoires were sampled only after the peak T cell response. Only 5 to 7 individuals given AZD1222 were seropositive at baseline.

Clones were sequenced by immunoSEQ multiplex PCR, and TCRdb holds only the in-frame ones, with some missing. The repertoire consists of some 140,000 clones, with under 95% occurring once and the leading ten covering approximately 2%. Per germline, CDR1 WNHNN and CDR2 SYGVQD (reference sequence). The CDR3 runs 13 residues. In regard to this clone: Its antigen remains unidentified. The junction shows a germline mismatch at one end, possibly a read error.

This specimen was peripheral blood, taken on day 0 of AZD1222 vaccination. This sequence was found in an adult in good health. The gene calls are TRBV10-1 and TRBJ2-7; TRBD1 is a possible D gene (5 bases). DNA for the CDR3: TGCGCCAGTCCAAGGGGCCCGCCTTTTTCCTATTCCTTC. Residues: CASPRGPPFSYSF.